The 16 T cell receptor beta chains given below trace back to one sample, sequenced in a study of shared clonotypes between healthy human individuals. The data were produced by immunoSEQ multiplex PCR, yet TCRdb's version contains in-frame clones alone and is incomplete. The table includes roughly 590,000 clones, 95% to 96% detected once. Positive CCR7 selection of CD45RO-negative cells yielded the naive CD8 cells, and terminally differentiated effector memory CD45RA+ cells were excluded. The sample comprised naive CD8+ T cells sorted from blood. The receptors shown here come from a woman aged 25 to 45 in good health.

This chain's CDR3 is CASSERLAGVDEQYF. Here the CDR3 DNA reads TGTGCCAGCAGTGAAAGACTAGCGGGAGTTGACGAGCAGTACTTC. The J gene is TRBJ2-7, the V gene TRBV2; 12 bases match TRBD2. This CDR3 has 15 amino acids. The trim removed 2 bases at V and 5 bases at J, leaving 4 bases unmatched. Looked up from germline, CDR1 is SNHLY and CDR2 is FYNNEI.

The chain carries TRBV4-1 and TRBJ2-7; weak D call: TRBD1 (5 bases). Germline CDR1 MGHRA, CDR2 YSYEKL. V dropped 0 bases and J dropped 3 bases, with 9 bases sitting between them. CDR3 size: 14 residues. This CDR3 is CASSQDRGSYEQYF. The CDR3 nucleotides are TGCGCCAGCAGCCAAGATAGGGGCAGCTACGAGCAGTACTTC.

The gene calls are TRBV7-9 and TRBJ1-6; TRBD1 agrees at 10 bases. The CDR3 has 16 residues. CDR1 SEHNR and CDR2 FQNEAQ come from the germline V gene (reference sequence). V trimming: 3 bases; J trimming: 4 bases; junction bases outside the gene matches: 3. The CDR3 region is CASSFRDRGYNSPLHF. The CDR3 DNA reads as TGTGCCAGCAGCTTCCGGGACAGGGGTTATAATTCACCCCTCCACTTT.

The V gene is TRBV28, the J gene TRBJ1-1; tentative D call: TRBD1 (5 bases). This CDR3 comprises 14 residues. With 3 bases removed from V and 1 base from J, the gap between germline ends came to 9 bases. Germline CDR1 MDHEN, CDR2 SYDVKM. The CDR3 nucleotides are TGTGCCAGCAGTTTTAGGCAGGGGAACACTGAAGCTTTCTTT. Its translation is CASSFRQGNTEAFF.

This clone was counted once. In nucleotides, the CDR3 is TGTGCCAGTAGTATTTCGTTTTCGGCTCCCTTGGAGACCCAGTACTTC. Encoded protein: CASSISFSAPLETQYF. J is TRBJ2-5 and V is TRBV19, with D uncertain. Germline V gene sequence: CDR1 LNHDA, CDR2 SQIVND (reference sequence). The V end was cut by 3 bases, the J end by 5 bases, with 19 bases between. The CDR3 sequence is 16 residues long.

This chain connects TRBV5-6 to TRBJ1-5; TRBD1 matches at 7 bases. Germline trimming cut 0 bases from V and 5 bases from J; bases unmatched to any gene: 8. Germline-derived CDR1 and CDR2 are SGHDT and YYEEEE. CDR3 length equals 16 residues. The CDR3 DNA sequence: TGTGCCAGCAGCTTGGCCCTTGGACAGGCGGATCAGCCCCAGCATTTT. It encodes CASSLALGQADQPQHF.

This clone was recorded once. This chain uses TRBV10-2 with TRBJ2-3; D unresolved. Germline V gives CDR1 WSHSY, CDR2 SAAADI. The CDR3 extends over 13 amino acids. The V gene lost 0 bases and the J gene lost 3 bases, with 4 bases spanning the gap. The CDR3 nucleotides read TGCGCCAGCAGTGAGTCGAGGACAGATACGCAGTATTTT. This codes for CASSESRTDTQYF.

The CDR3 bases are TGTGCCAGCAGCTTAGGGGTTCTGAACACTGAAGCTTTCTTT. It specifies CASSLGVLNTEAFF. The rearrangement uses TRBV13 and TRBJ1-1, with unresolved D. From germline, CDR1 is PRHDT and CDR2 FYEKMQ (reference sequence). The CDR3 is 14 residues long. V dropped 0 bases and J dropped 0 bases, with 5 bases sitting between them.

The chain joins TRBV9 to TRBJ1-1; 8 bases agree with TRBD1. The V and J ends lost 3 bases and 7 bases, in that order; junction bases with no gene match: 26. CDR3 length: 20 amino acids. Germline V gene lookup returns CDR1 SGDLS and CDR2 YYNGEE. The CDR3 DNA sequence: TGTGCCAGCAGCGAAGGGATTCACTTAAACCGGGACAGGTTTTCTATTGAAGCTTTCTTT. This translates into CASSEGIHLNRDRFSIEAFF.

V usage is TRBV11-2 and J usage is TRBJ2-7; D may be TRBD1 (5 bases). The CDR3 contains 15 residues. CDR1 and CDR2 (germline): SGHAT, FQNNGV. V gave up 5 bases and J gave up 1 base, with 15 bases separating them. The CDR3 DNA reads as TGTGCCAGCAGCACCACGGACATAATTTCCTACGAGCAGTACTTC. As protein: CASSTTDIISYEQYF.

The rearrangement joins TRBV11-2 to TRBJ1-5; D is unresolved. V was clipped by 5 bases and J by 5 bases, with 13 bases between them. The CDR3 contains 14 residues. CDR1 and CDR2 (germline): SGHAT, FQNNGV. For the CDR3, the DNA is TGTGCCAGCAGCAAAGAAGAGGGTGATCAGCCCCAGCATTTT. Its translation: CASSKEEGDQPQHF.

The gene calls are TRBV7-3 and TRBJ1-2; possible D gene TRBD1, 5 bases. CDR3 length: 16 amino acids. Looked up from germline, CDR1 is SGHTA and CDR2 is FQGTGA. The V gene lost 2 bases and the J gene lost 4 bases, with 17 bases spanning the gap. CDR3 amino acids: CASSLLAGSVVYGYTF. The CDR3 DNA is TGTGCCAGCAGCTTACTTGCAGGGTCGGTAGTCTATGGCTACACCTTC.

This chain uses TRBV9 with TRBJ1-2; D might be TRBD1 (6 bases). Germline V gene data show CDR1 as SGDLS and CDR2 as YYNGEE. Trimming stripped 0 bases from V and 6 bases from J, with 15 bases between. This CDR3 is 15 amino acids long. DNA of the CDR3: TGTGCCAGCAGCGTAGACAGGGACTGGGGGCATGGCTACACCTTC. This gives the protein CASSVDRDWGHGYTF. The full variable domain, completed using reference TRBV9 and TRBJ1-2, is DSGVTQTPKHLITATGQRVTLRCSPRSGDLSVYWYQQSLDQGLQFLIQYYNGEERAKGNILERFSAQQFPDLHSELNLSSLELGDSALYFCASSVDRDWGHGYTFGSGTRLTVV.

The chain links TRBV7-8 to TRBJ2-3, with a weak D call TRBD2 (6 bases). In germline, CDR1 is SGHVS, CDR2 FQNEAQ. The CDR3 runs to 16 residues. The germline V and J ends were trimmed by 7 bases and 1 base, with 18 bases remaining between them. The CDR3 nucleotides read TGTGCCAGCATCCTCATGGCGGGATGGGGCACAGATACGCAGTATTTT. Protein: CASILMAGWGTDTQYF.

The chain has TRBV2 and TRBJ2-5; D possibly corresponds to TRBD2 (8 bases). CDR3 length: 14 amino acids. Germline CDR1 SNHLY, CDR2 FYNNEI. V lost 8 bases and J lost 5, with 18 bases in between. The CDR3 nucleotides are TGTGCCAGCGGGACAGCGGGAGTAAAGGAGACCCAGTACTTC. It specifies CASGTAGVKETQYF.

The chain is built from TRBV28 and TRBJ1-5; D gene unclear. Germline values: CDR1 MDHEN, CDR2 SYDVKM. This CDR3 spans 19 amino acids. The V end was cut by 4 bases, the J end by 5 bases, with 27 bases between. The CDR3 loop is CASSSRILRVISADQPQHF. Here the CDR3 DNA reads TGTGCCAGCAGTTCCCGGATCTTAAGGGTAATATCCGCTGATCAGCCCCAGCATTTT.